The T cell receptor beta chain under discussion was sequenced for a study of shared clonotypes between healthy human individuals. Findings and caveats of the study: Rarefaction exposed incomplete sorted-subset sequencing despite large depth. Naive CD4 clonotypes overlapped across a handful of donors at approximately 4.5%.

Clones were sequenced by immunoSEQ multiplex PCR, and TCRdb holds only the in-frame ones, with some missing. The sample records more than 600,000 clones, 92% being singletons. Naive CD8 cells comprised CD45RO-negative, CCR7-positively selected cells, excluding terminally differentiated effector memory CD45RA+ cells. Donors were healthy HIV-negative adults without recently reported acute infections or vaccinations. The donors were all Caucasian adults (living in Nashville, Tennessee). On this clone itself: No antigen is known for it.

The clonotype originates from a man under 40 in good health. Sequencing input: naive CD8+ T cells sorted from blood.

DNA of the CDR3: TGTGCCAGCAGCTTAGGCCGGGGGCAAGTACTTGAAGCTTTCTTT. As protein: CASSLGRGQVLEAFF. This rearrangement joins TRBV7-9 to TRBJ1-1, with D possibly being TRBD1 (6 bases). This CDR3 spans 15 amino acids. The germline CDR1 and CDR2 sequences are SEHNR and FQNEAQ (reference sequence). The V and J ends lost 1 base and 7 bases respectively, with 16 bases between them.